This TCR beta chain was profiled in a study of blood T cell repertoires in COVID-19. The protocol was immunoSEQ multiplex PCR, while the TCRdb copy is restricted to in-frame clones and leaves out a portion. The sample shows around 480,000 clones, roughly 90% of them seen only once. Those who participated ranged in age from roughly 18 to 90 years and resided in roughly 26 US areas. Allocation to cohorts depended on clinical history reported by the participants. Donors of Cohort 3 who recovered were those that had two negative PCRs, clearance, or symptom resolution. The CDR3 loop spans 15 amino acids. With 7 bases clipped from V and 9 bases from J, the junction kept 8 bases outside the gene matches. CDR1 and CDR2 (germline): SNHLY, FYNNEI.

The origin of this receptor is a woman between 18 and 29 years old who had recovered from COVID-19. The rearrangement uses TRBV2 and TRBJ1-6; 11 bases are shared with TRBD1. The sequencing sample was made of PBMCs or T cells enriched from blood (not recorded which). DNA of the CDR3: TGTGCCAGCACTAGGGACAGGGGGGTGAGTTCACCCCTCCACTTT. It specifies CASTRDRGVSSPLHF.